This T cell receptor (beta chain) was retrieved from a study of blood T cell repertoires in COVID-19 (dated by TCRdb to about 2020). In terms of the full investigation: The collaborator samples originated in the United States, Italy and Spain and spanned the acute and convalescent phases of COVID-19. The material from the prospective study consisted of cDNA or gDNA derived from T cells, B-cell-depleted T cells, or PBMCs. The dataset comprised deeply sampled blood TCRbeta repertoires from subjects exposed to, actively infected with, or recovered from COVID-19. The repertoires were released in a freely available public database intended as a resource for research on the immune response to SARS-CoV-2. Samples came from the ongoing ImmuneRACE study (first 160 participants) plus 1,254 subjects from 6 global collaborators. Sample metadata almost always included a de-identified subject ID, COVID-19 status, age in years and sex. HLA class I and class II types, where available, came from metadata supplied by the sample provider rather than from assay-based typing. Overall results and qualifications from the work: The amount of clinical and demographic metadata varied by source and participant and was provided uncurated.

Whole blood was collected in K2EDTA tubes by collaborating institutions according to the institutions' own protocols. For TCRbeta analysis, collaborators shipped samples in one of three forms: frozen whole blood, isolated PBMCs, or DNA extracted from either of those sample types. TCRbeta CDR3 regions were amplified from genomic DNA using the immunoSEQ Assay, a bias-controlled multiplex PCR. For the original study's pipeline: Within the assay, amplification of reference gene primers was used to estimate how many nucleated cells each sample contained. To quantify the absolute abundance of each unique TCRbeta CDR3 rearrangement, sequence reads were collapsed and filtered. For each sample, productive Simpson clonality was calculated as the square root of Simpson's diversity index across productive rearrangements. What TCRdb holds here is the immuneACCESS table cut down to in-frame rearrangements. Part of the clones is not present; checked against another copy, under half of the missing clones reflect an unresolved V gene, and the others are unexplained. The D gene and trimming were derived from the DNA, and the V and J assignments and clone size from that table. In all, the sample holds about 100,000 clones, and roughly 90% of those were seen once. The top ten clones comprise roughly 1.5% of the sample.

From the cysteine up to the phenylalanine, the CDR3 has a length of 14 residues. Only CDR3 DNA is held: 42 bases, read in frame from base 1. V is cut back by 4 bases and J by 3 bases, with 1 base in the junction unmatched. The germline V gene (reference sequence) sets CDR1 to MNHEY and CDR2 to SMNVEV. Concerning this clone itself: The antigen it binds to is not known. Base quality data are lacking; no much larger clone is found one base away.

Material for sequencing was peripheral blood. The source of this sequence is a human donor with active COVID-19. The donor label of this sample is uncertain. Recombination linked TRBV27 to TRBJ2-2, with TRBD2 matching 8 junction bases. The DNA sequence is TGTGCCAGCAGTTCCGGGGGGGACACCGGGGAGCTGTTTTTT. Its protein reads: CASSSGGDTGELFF.